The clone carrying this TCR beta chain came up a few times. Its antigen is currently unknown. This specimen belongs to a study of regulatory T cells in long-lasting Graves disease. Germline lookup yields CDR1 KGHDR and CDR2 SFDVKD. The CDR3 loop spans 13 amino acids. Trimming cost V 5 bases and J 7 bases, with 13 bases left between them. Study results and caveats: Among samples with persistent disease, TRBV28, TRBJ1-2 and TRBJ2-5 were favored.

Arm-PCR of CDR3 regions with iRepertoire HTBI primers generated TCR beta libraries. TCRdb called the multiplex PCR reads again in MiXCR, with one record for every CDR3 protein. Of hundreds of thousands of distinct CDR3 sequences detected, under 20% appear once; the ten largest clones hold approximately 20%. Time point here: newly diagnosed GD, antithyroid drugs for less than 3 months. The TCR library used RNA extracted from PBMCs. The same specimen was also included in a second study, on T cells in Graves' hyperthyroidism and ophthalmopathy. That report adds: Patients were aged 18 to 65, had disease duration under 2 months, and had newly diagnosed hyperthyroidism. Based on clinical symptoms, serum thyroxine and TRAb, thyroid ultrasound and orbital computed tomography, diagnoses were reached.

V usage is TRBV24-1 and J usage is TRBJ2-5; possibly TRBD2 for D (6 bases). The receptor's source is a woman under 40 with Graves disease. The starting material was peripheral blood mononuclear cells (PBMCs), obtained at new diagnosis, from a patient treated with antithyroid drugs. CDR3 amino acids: CATSVAGSVTQYF. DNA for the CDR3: TGTGCCACCAGTGTTGCCGGGAGCGTGACCCAGTACTTC.